This paragraph covers one TCR beta chain sequence. The antigen remains undetermined. The data belong to a study of lymphopenia after photon versus proton radiotherapy. From germline, CDR1 is SEHNR and CDR2 FQNEAQ (reference sequence). The CDR3 totals 18 residues. V was pared by 5 bases and J by 6 bases, with 19 bases of the junction left unmatched. The assay was immunoSEQ multiplex PCR, and TCRdb's table has in-frame clones only and misses some. The data contain 150,000 to 200,000 clones, approximately 86% of them singletons. Study results and caveats: Relative stability marked proton patients; photon patients lost diversity and naive cells. Better survival with proton therapy was suggested as possible, not demonstrated. Larger post-nadir TCR diversity loss correlated inversely with survival in deceased patients. Post-nadir diversity loss with photons came from oligoclonal expansion, particularly CD8+ Temra cells.

This sequence was found in a man aged 50 to 59 with gastric cancer. The sample was peripheral blood, taken from a patient treated with photon-based radiotherapy. J is TRBJ2-3 and V is TRBV7-9; 8 nucleotides agree with TRBD2. This chain's CDR3 is CASSLQDRLARKTDTQYF. The DNA of the CDR3 is TGTGCCAGCAGCCTCCAGGACAGACTAGCGAGGAAGACCGATACGCAGTATTTT.